This passage covers 26 T cell receptor beta chains from one sample sequenced in a study of blood T cells in healthy people across ages. PCR was performed a second time for about 7 to 11 cycles using a sample-barcoded 5' primer and a J-beta primer mix. A single record per CDR3 protein comes from TCRdb applying MiXCR to the 5' RACE reads. Of roughly 570,000 distinct CDR3 sequences listed, 27% are singletons. Sequencing used blood. The source is a woman aged 70-85 years in good health.

The V call is TRBV5-1, the J call TRBJ2-1; TRBD1 matches 9 bases. V dropped 1 base and J dropped 5; count of bases not matched to a gene: 4. This CDR3 spans 15 amino acids. Looked up from germline, CDR1 is SGHRS and CDR2 is YFSETQ. CDR3 DNA: TGCGCCAGCAGCTTGTGGACAGGGGTGAACAATGAGCAGTTCTTC. It is translated as CASSLWTGVNNEQFF.

The chain employs TRBV5-1 and TRBJ1-1; D uncertain. Germline CDR1 and CDR2: SGHRS and YFSETQ. The CDR3 extends over 14 amino acids. V was trimmed by 4 bases and J by 1 base, leaving 11 bases between them. CDR3 loop: CASSVEMGNTEAFF. CDR3 bases: TGCGCCAGCAGCGTCGAAATGGGGAACACTGAAGCTTTCTTT.

The sample holds a few counts of this clonotype. CDR3 region: CASSSPLSEQFF. CDR3 sequence (DNA): TGTGCCAGCAGTTCACCTTTGAGTGAGCAGTTCTTC. V gene TRBV6-2 or TRBV6-3 combines with J gene TRBJ2-1; D is undetermined. Germline V lookup: CDR1 MNHEY, CDR2 SVGEGT. The CDR3 length is 12 residues. V lost 4 bases, J lost 9 bases, and 10 bases lay in between.

The chain couples TRBV7-9 to TRBJ1-4; the D gene is possibly TRBD1 (6 bases). Trimming stripped 4 bases from V and 8 bases from J, with 17 bases between. The CDR3 covers 15 residues. Germline assignment: CDR1 SEHNR and CDR2 FQNEAQ (reference sequence). CDR3 sequence: CASSSRTVGGEKLFF. The CDR3 DNA reads TGTGCCAGCAGCTCCCGGACAGTGGGAGGGGAAAAACTGTTTTTT.

This clonotype has just a few counts. The genes are TRBV6-2 or TRBV6-3 and TRBJ1-1, with D perhaps TRBD1 (6 bases). The V end was cut by 5 bases, the J end by 1 base, with 20 bases between. CDR1 and CDR2 (germline): MNHEY, SVGEGT. The CDR3 runs to 17 residues. This CDR3 reads CASSSPGTMQRNTEAFF. CDR3 DNA: TGTGCCAGCAGTAGCCCGGGGACAATGCAAAGGAACACTGAAGCTTTCTTT.

This chain links TRBV12-3 or TRBV12-4 with TRBJ1-4; D may be TRBD1 (5 bases). The CDR3 runs to 15 residues. V was shortened by 7 bases and J by 10 bases, with 22 bases between the two germline ends. The CDR3 DNA follows: TGTGCCAGCACCCTGAGGCGAAATTCAAGGGGAAAACTGTTTTTT. Translation gives CASTLRRNSRGKLFF.

The V gene is TRBV9, the J gene TRBJ2-5; 11 nucleotides agree with TRBD2. This CDR3 has 16 amino acids. Germline loops: CDR1 SGDLS, CDR2 YYNGEE. V was clipped by 0 bases and J by 2 bases; unmatched bases: 3. CDR3 loop: CASSVAGLAAQETQYF. CDR3 DNA: TGTGCCAGCAGCGTAGCGGGACTAGCGGCTCAAGAGACCCAGTACTTC.

The rearrangement joins TRBV4-2 to TRBJ2-3, with TRBD2 identical over 12 bases. CDR1 and CDR2 from the germline V gene are LGHNA and YNFKEQ. Trimming at V came to 1 base and at J to 0 bases, leaving 5 bases not matched to a gene. The CDR3 extends over 18 amino acids. CDR3 DNA: TGTGCCAGCAGCCAAGGGCCTAGCGGGGGGGCTAGCACAGATACGCAGTATTTT. It translates to CASSQGPSGGASTDTQYF.

The sample holds a few counts of this clonotype. The genes are TRBV5-1 and TRBJ1-2; tentative D call: TRBD1 (5 bases). Trimming took off 0 bases at V and 4 bases at J, with 13 bases between the two ends. CDR1 is SGHRS and CDR2 is YFSETQ in the germline V gene. The CDR3 is made up of 15 amino acids. The CDR3 nucleotides are TGCGCCAGCAGCTTGGAGTGGGACGGAACCTATGGCTACACCTTC. This codes for CASSLEWDGTYGYTF.

V gene TRBV6-8 combines with J gene TRBJ2-7; the D gene could be TRBD1 or TRBD2 (5 bases each). Deletions cut 5 bases from V and 7 bases from J, with 18 bases between. Germline CDR1 and CDR2: MNHGY and SAAAGT. This CDR3 spans 14 amino acids. The CDR3 DNA is TGTGCCAGCAGTCGTTCGGGACCCTACGTGGAGCAGTACTTC. Its translation is CASSRSGPYVEQYF.

This clonotype was seen only a few times. The J gene is TRBJ2-1, the V gene TRBV6-5; tentatively, D is TRBD1 or TRBD2 (6 bases each). V lost 6 bases, J lost 9 bases, and 12 bases lay in between. The CDR3 length is 12 residues. Germline V gene lookup returns CDR1 MNHEY and CDR2 SVGAGI. The CDR3: CASRRGAGEQFF. As DNA, the CDR3 is TGTGCCAGCAGGAGGGGGGCAGGTGAGCAGTTCTTC.

The chain links TRBV7-6 to TRBJ2-5; D is unclear. The J call is in doubt because the DNA end fits TRBJ2-7 better. The germline gives CDR1 SGHVS, CDR2 FNYEAQ. This CDR3 has 13 residues. In DNA form, the CDR3 reads TGTGCCAGCAGCTTACAGGAAAAGTACGAGCAGTACTTC. Translated, it gives CASSLQEKYEQYF.

CDR3 in amino acids: CSAREGLMETQYF. The CDR3 DNA sequence: TGCAGTGCTAGAGAGGGACTGATGGAGACCCAGTACTTC. The chain employs TRBV20-1 and TRBJ2-5, with a possible D match to TRBD2 (6 bases). Trimming cost V 0 bases and J 5 bases, with 10 bases left between them. Germline-derived CDR1 and CDR2 are DFQATT and SNEGSKA (reference sequence). This CDR3 has 13 amino acids.

The chain is built from TRBV20-1 and TRBJ2-1; D may match TRBD1 or TRBD2 (5 bases each). CDR1 is DFQATT, CDR2 SNEGSKA, per germline (reference sequence). The CDR3 has 14 amino acids. V lost 3 bases and J 5 bases, leaving 14 bases between the germline ends. The DNA of the CDR3 is TGCAGTGCTAGTTTCCCGGGGCGTCACAATGAGCAGTTCTTC. This translates into CSASFPGRHNEQFF.

The V call is TRBV7-9, the J call TRBJ2-3, with D maybe TRBD1 (5 bases). V was trimmed by 5 bases and J by 3 bases, leaving 15 bases between them. The CDR3 loop spans 15 amino acids. CDR1 and CDR2 from the germline V gene are SEHNR and FQNEAQ (reference sequence). The CDR3 nucleotides read TGTGCCAGCAGCCCATGGGGCATAGCTACAGATACGCAGTATTTT. Its translation is CASSPWGIATDTQYF. Complete variable domain (other parts from reference TRBV7-9 and TRBJ2-3): DTGVSQNPRHKITKRGQNVTFRCDPISEHNRLYWYRQTLGQGPEFLTYFQNEAQLEKSRLLSDRFSAERPKGSFSTLEIQRTEQGDSAMYLCASSPWGIATDTQYFGPGTRLTVL.

The rearrangement uses TRBV5-1 and TRBJ2-7; TRBD2 might be the D (7 bases). V was clipped by 4 bases and J by 1 base, with 18 bases between them. The CDR3 covers 16 residues. The germline CDR1 and CDR2 sequences are SGHRS and YFSETQ. CDR3 sequence: CASSLVGGGPSYEQYF. DNA of the CDR3: TGCGCCAGCAGCCTGGTAGGGGGGGGCCCTTCCTACGAGCAGTACTTC.

This clonotype occurred a few times. The chain uses TRBV18 and TRBJ2-6; D may match TRBD1 or TRBD2 (6 bases each). Germline CDR1 and CDR2: KGHSH and LQKENI. The CDR3 loop spans 16 amino acids. V lost 0 bases, J lost 3 bases, and 9 bases lay in between. CDR3 protein: CASSPPGGLGANVLTF. CDR3 coding DNA: TGTGCCAGCTCACCACCTGGGGGGCTTGGGGCCAACGTCCTGACTTTC.

The chain has TRBV4-1 and TRBJ2-1; 12 positions match TRBD2. The CDR3 sequence is 19 residues long. Germline V gene data show CDR1 as MGHRA and CDR2 as YSYEKL. Trimming removed 6 bases from V and 7 bases from J; junction bases left unmatched: 19. Here the CDR3 reads CASSPTPDTSGGPRNEQFF. The CDR3 DNA follows: TGCGCCAGCAGTCCAACCCCCGATACTAGCGGGGGGCCGAGGAATGAGCAGTTCTTC.

The chain uses TRBV5-5 and TRBJ1-2; 8 bases align to TRBD1. Germline V CDR1 and CDR2: SGHKS, YYEKEE (reference sequence). CDR3 size: 15 residues. The J segment lost 4 bases and the V segment lost 4 bases, leaving 9 bases of the junction unmatched. The CDR3 spells CASSPGTGDTYGYTF. Written as DNA, the CDR3 is TGTGCCAGCAGCCCGGGGACAGGCGATACCTATGGCTACACCTTC.

V is TRBV20-1 and J is TRBJ2-5; 14 bases map to TRBD2. This CDR3 contains 17 residues. The V gene end was trimmed by 5 bases and the J gene end by 3 bases; junction bases not matched to a gene: 11. Germline values: CDR1 DFQATT, CDR2 SNEGSKA (reference sequence). The CDR3: CSAGGPGLAGEKETQYF. The CDR3 DNA reads as TGCAGTGCTGGGGGGCCGGGACTAGCGGGGGAGAAAGAGACCCAGTACTTC.

In its sample, this clonotype was seen many times. The chain combines TRBV18 with TRBJ2-7; D is unresolved. Trimming pared 4 bases from V and 5 bases from J, leaving 9 bases between. Germline loops: CDR1 KGHSH, CDR2 LQKENI. The CDR3 is 12 amino acids. The CDR3 reads CASSLAQDEQYF. The CDR3 DNA reads TGTGCCAGCTCACTGGCCCAGGACGAGCAGTACTTC.

This clonotype was observed a handful of times. V gene TRBV5-1 combines with J gene TRBJ1-4, with D unclear. The V end was cut by 0 bases, the J end by 4 bases, with 10 bases between. Per the germline V gene, CDR1 is SGHRS and CDR2 is YFSETQ. The CDR3 contains 15 residues. The CDR3: CASSLVAGYNEKLFF. In nucleotides, the CDR3 is TGCGCCAGCAGCTTGGTTGCAGGTTATAATGAAAAACTGTTTTTT. Complete variable domain (other parts from reference TRBV5-1 and TRBJ1-4): KAGVTQTPRYLIKTRGQQVTLSCSPISGHRSVSWYQQTPGQGLQFLFEYFSETQRNKGNFPGRFSGRQFSNSRSEMNVSTLELGDSALYLCASSLVAGYNEKLFFGSGTQLSVL.

This clonotype was seen only a few times. V and J are TRBV3-1 and TRBJ1-1; 8 bases align to TRBD1. This CDR3 is 13 amino acids long. Germline V lookup: CDR1 LGHDT, CDR2 YNNKEL (reference sequence). V dropped 5 bases and J dropped 10; count of bases not matched to a gene: 9. CDR3 protein: CASSAGGADRAFF. DNA for the CDR3: TGTGCCAGCAGCGCAGGGGGCGCGGATCGAGCTTTCTTT.

V and J are TRBV7-2 and TRBJ2-5; 8 bases agree with TRBD2. The V segment lost 0 bases and the J segment 2 bases; nucleotides outside the gene matches: 5. Germline-derived CDR1 and CDR2 are SGHTA and FQGNSA. The CDR3 totals 16 residues. CDR3 residues: CASSLAWRGAQETQYF. The CDR3 region has the DNA TGTGCCAGCAGCTTAGCATGGCGGGGGGCACAAGAGACCCAGTACTTC.

The rearrangement joins TRBV7-2 to TRBJ2-1, with TRBD2 matching over 10 bases. Looked up from germline, CDR1 is SGHTA and CDR2 is FQGNSA. The CDR3 has 15 amino acids. With 3 bases clipped from V and 6 bases from J, the junction kept 5 bases outside the gene matches. The CDR3 sequence is CASSFQRGGRNEQFF. CDR3 nucleotides: TGTGCCAGCAGCTTCCAGCGGGGGGGCCGCAATGAGCAGTTCTTC.

As for this clonotype: Its ends do not fully match the called genes, so a read error is possible. This chain joins TRBV20-1 and TRBJ2-1; 8 bases map to TRBD2. This CDR3 region has 14 residues. Germline CDR1 DFQATT, CDR2 SNEGSKA (reference sequence). For the CDR3, the DNA is TGCAATGCTAGTTTAAGCGGGAGCGGTAATGAGCAGTTCTTC. Its protein product is CNASLSGSGNEQFF.